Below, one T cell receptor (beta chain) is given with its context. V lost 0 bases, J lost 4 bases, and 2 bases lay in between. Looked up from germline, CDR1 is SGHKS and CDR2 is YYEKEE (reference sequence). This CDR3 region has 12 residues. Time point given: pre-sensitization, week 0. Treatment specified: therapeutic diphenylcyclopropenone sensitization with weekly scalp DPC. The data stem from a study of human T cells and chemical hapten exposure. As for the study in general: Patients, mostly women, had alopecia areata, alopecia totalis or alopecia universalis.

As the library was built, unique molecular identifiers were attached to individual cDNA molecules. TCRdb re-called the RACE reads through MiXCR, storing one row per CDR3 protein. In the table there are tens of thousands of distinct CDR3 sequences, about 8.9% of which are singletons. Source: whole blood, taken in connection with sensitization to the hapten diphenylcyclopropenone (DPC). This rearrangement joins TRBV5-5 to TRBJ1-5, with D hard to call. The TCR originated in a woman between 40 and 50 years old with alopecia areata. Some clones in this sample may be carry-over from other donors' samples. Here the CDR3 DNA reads TGTGCCAGCAGCTTGGCAAATCAGCCCCAGCATTTT. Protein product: CASSLANQPQHF.